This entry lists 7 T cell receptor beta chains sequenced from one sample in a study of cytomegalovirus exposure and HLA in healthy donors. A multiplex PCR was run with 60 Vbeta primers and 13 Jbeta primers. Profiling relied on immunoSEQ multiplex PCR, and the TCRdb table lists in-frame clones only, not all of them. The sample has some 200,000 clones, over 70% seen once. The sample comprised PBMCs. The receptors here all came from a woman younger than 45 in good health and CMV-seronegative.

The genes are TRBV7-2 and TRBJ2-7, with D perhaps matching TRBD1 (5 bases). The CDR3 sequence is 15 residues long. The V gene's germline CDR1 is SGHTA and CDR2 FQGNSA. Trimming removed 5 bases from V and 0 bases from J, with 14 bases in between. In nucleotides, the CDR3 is TGTGCCAGCAGCACGCAGGGTTCTAGCTCCTACGAGCAGTACTTC. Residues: CASSTQGSSSYEQYF.

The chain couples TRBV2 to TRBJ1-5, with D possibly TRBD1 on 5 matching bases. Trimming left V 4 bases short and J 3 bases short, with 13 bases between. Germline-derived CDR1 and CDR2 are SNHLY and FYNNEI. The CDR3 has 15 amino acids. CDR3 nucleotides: TGTGCCAGCAGTGGAGGACATAATAACAATCAGCCCCAGCATTTT. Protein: CASSGGHNNNQPQHF.

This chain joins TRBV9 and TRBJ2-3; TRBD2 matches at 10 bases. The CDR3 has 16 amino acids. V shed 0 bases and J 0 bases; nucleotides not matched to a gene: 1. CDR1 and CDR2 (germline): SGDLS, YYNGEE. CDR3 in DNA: TGTGCCAGCAGCGTAGGGACTAGCGGTAGCACAGATACGCAGTATTTT. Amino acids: CASSVGTSGSTDTQYF.

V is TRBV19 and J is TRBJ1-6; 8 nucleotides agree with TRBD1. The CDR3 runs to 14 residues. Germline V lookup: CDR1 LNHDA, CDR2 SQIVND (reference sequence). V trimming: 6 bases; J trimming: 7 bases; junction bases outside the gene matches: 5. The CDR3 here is CASSQTGANSPLHF. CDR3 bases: TGTGCCAGTAGCCAGACAGGGGCGAATTCACCCCTCCACTTT.

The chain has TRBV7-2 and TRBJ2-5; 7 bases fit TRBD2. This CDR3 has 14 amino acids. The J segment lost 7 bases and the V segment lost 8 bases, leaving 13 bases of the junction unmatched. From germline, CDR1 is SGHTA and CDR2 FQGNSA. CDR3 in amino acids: CASGTGRTTGTQYF. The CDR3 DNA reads TGTGCCAGCGGAACCGGGAGGACCACAGGGACCCAGTACTTC. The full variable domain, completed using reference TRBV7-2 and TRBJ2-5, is GAGVSQSPSNKVTEKGKDVELRCDPISGHTALYWYRQSLGQGLEFLIYFQGNSAPDKSGLPSDRFSAERTGGSVSTLTIQRTQQEDSAVYLCASGTGRTTGTQYFGPGTRLLVL.

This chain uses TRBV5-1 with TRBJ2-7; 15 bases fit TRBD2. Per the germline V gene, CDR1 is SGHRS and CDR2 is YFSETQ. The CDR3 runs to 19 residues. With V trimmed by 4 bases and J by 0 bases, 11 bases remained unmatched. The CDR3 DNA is TGCGCCAGCAGCCCCCTGGGACTAGCGGGGGGACCGGGCTCCTACGAGCAGTACTTC. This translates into CASSPLGLAGGPGSYEQYF.

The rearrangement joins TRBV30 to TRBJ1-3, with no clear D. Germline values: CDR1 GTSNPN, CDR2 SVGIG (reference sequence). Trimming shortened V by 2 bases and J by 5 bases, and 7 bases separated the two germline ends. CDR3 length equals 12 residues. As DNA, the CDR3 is TGTGCCTGGAGTACTGTCCGAAACACCATATATTTT. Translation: CAWSTVRNTIYF.